The rows below give T cell receptor beta chains drawn from one sample of a study of immune cell composition in non-small cell lung cancer. Using immunoSEQ multiplex PCR, the repertoire was profiled, and TCRdb retains in-frame clones only, with some absent. The sample holds 1,500 to 2,500 clones, 77% seen once. What was sequenced was non-adjacent lung tissue. The receptor set was obtained from a human donor with non-small cell lung cancer. CDR3s include the opening cysteine and the closing phenylalanine or tryptophan. The order of the fields is clone size, V gene, J gene, D gene, CDR3 DNA, CDR3 protein. The D gene is left open where the match is weak. Clone size is not always given. Where it is, it says once, few, many or a class for expanded clones.

abundance: .; v_gene: TRBV7-8; j_gene: TRBJ1-4; d_gene: .; CDR3nt: TGTGCCAGCAGCTTAAAAGGTCTAACTTTGGCTGGAGCCGAAAAACTGTTTTTT; CDR3aa: CASSLKGLTLAGAEKLFF
abundance: .; v_gene: TRBV2; j_gene: TRBJ1-6; d_gene: .; CDR3nt: TGTGCCAGCAGGCCCGACTTCGGGGAGAATTCACCCCTCCACTTT; CDR3aa: CASRPDFGENSPLHF
abundance: few; v_gene: TRBV28; j_gene: TRBJ1-5; d_gene: .; CDR3nt: TGTGCCAGCAGCCTCCCCCGTATGAGAGCGAATCAGCCCCAGCATTTT; CDR3aa: CASSLPRMRANQPQHF
abundance: .; v_gene: TRBV5-1; j_gene: TRBJ2-2; d_gene: TRBD1; CDR3nt: TGCGCCAGCGGGTTGACAGGGGGGACCGGGGAGCTGTTTTTT; CDR3aa: CASGLTGGTGELFF
abundance: .; v_gene: TRBV5-5; j_gene: TRBJ1-1; d_gene: TRBD1; CDR3nt: TGTGCCAGCAGCTTGGCCAGGGGGTTAGGCACTGAAGCTTTCTTT; CDR3aa: CASSLARGLGTEAFF
abundance: few; v_gene: TRBV7-9; j_gene: TRBJ1-2; d_gene: .; CDR3nt: TGTGCCAGCAGTTCCGGGGAGCCCTCAGATGGCTACACCTTC; CDR3aa: CASSSGEPSDGYTF
abundance: once; v_gene: TRBV5-4; j_gene: TRBJ2-7; d_gene: TRBD1; CDR3nt: TGTGCCAGCAGCTCTCCGGGACAGGGTGTTTACGAGCAGTACTTC; CDR3aa: CASSSPGQGVYEQYF
abundance: .; v_gene: TRBV10-3; j_gene: TRBJ1-2; d_gene: .; CDR3nt: TGTGCCATCAAACGCCCAGGGAGGGAAGCTAACTATGGCTACACCTTC; CDR3aa: CAIKRPGREANYGYTF
abundance: .; v_gene: TRBV9; j_gene: TRBJ2-2; d_gene: TRBD2; CDR3nt: TGTGCCAGCAGCGTAGATCCCAGCGGGGGAATCGCGGGGGAGCTGTTTTTT; CDR3aa: CASSVDPSGGIAGELFF
abundance: .; v_gene: TRBV10-3; j_gene: TRBJ1-2; d_gene: TRBD1; CDR3nt: TGTGCCACCCGGCCGGGACAGGGGGCGGACTATGGCTACACCTTC; CDR3aa: CATRPGQGADYGYTF
abundance: .; v_gene: TRBV28; j_gene: TRBJ2-7; d_gene: .; CDR3nt: TGTGCCAGCAGCCCCTCGGCGGGGGCCGCTGTCGAGCAGTACTTC; CDR3aa: CASSPSAGAAVEQYF
abundance: .; v_gene: TRBV28; j_gene: TRBJ1-4; d_gene: .; CDR3nt: TGTGCCAGCAGTTTAACGGGGTGGGGAGAACTGTTTTTT; CDR3aa: CASSLTGWGELFF
abundance: .; v_gene: TRBV2; j_gene: TRBJ2-7; d_gene: TRBD2; CDR3nt: TGTGCCAGCAGGGGAGGCGCGGGGGGTTCCTACGAGCAGTACTTC; CDR3aa: CASRGGAGGSYEQYF
abundance: .; v_gene: TRBV14; j_gene: TRBJ1-6; d_gene: .; CDR3nt: TGTGCCAGCAGCCAAGACATGGTCGGGTCACCCCTCCACTTT; CDR3aa: CASSQDMVGSPLHF
abundance: .; v_gene: TRBV7-2; j_gene: TRBJ2-2; d_gene: .; CDR3nt: TGTGCCAGCAGCTTAGTTGTGGGGGGGCGAATCGGACCCGGGGAGCTGTTTTTT; CDR3aa: CASSLVVGGRIGPGELFF
abundance: .; v_gene: TRBV5-5; j_gene: TRBJ1-4; d_gene: .; CDR3nt: TGTGCCAGCAGCTTACTTTCATCTGAAAAACTGTTTTTT; CDR3aa: CASSLLSSEKLFF
abundance: .; v_gene: TRBV5-4; j_gene: TRBJ2-7; d_gene: .; CDR3nt: TGTGCCAGCAGCTTGGCGGCACCGGGCAGGGCCCTCTCCTACGAGCAGTACTTC; CDR3aa: CASSLAAPGRALSYEQYF
abundance: once; v_gene: TRBV28; j_gene: TRBJ1-1; d_gene: .; CDR3nt: TGTGCCAGCAGTTTATCCCCCCGAGGACAGACTTTCTTT; CDR3aa: CASSLSPRGQTFF
abundance: .; v_gene: TRBV6-4; j_gene: TRBJ2-1; d_gene: .; CDR3nt: TGTGCCAGCAAGAGGCAGTTTAGCGGCGATGAGCAGTTCTTC; CDR3aa: CASKRQFSGDEQFF
abundance: .; v_gene: TRBV9; j_gene: TRBJ2-3; d_gene: TRBD2; CDR3nt: TGTGCCAGCAGCCTCCGGGAACTAGCGGGAGGTTCAGATACGCAGTATTTT; CDR3aa: CASSLRELAGGSDTQYF
abundance: .; v_gene: TRBV2; j_gene: TRBJ1-4; d_gene: TRBD1; CDR3nt: TGTGCCAGCAGTCTTGGACAGGGTCGAGGTGAAAAACTGTTTTTT; CDR3aa: CASSLGQGRGEKLFF
abundance: few; v_gene: TRBV6-6; j_gene: TRBJ2-7; d_gene: TRBD2; CDR3nt: TGTGCCAGCAGTTCCCCCACTAGCGGGAGTTACGAGCAGTACTTC; CDR3aa: CASSSPTSGSYEQYF
abundance: .; v_gene: TRBV6-5; j_gene: TRBJ1-4; d_gene: .; CDR3nt: TGTGCCAGCAGTTTGACGGCGGCCACAACTAATGAAAAACTGTTTTTT; CDR3aa: CASSLTAATTNEKLFF
abundance: .; v_gene: TRBV2; j_gene: TRBJ1-5; d_gene: .; CDR3nt: TGTGCCAGCAGTGATGGTGGGAGGGCCCACGGTCAGCCCCAGCATTTT; CDR3aa: CASSDGGRAHGQPQHF
abundance: once; v_gene: TRBV6-5; j_gene: TRBJ2-7; d_gene: .; CDR3nt: TGTGCCAGCAGTTCAAACAGGGAGCAGTACTTC; CDR3aa: CASSSNREQYF
abundance: once; v_gene: TRBV23-1; j_gene: TRBJ1-1; d_gene: .; CDR3nt: TGCGCCAGCAGTTCAAGCCGCCAGGCGAGCAATATACGGGGGGATTCCATGAACACTGAAGCTTTCTTT; CDR3aa: CASSSSRQASNIRGDSMNTEAFF
abundance: once; v_gene: TRBV5-1; j_gene: TRBJ1-1; d_gene: .; CDR3nt: TGCGCCAGCAGCTCTTCTCCGGGGAACACTGAAGCTTTCTTT; CDR3aa: CASSSSPGNTEAFF
abundance: .; v_gene: TRBV30; j_gene: TRBJ2-7; d_gene: TRBD2; CDR3nt: TGTGCCTGGAGTGTCCGGGGAGGGCACGAGCAGTACTTC; CDR3aa: CAWSVRGGHEQYF
abundance: .; v_gene: TRBV7-9; j_gene: TRBJ2-7; d_gene: .; CDR3nt: TGTGCCAGCAGCTTCCGGGACATGGGGGCCTACGAGCAGTACTTC; CDR3aa: CASSFRDMGAYEQYF
abundance: .; v_gene: TRBV10-2; j_gene: TRBJ1-3; d_gene: TRBD1; CDR3nt: TGCGCCAGCAGTGAGGATGCAGGGGGATCTGGAAACACCATATATTTT; CDR3aa: CASSEDAGGSGNTIYF
abundance: .; v_gene: TRBV7-9; j_gene: TRBJ2-7; d_gene: TRBD1; CDR3nt: TGTGCCAGCAGCTCGACGCCGGGACAGGCAACCTACGAGCAGTACTTC; CDR3aa: CASSSTPGQATYEQYF
abundance: .; v_gene: TRBV27; j_gene: TRBJ2-1; d_gene: .; CDR3nt: TGTGCCAGCCGACCCCGGCAGGGGGGAGGCAATGAGCAGTTCTTC; CDR3aa: CASRPRQGGGNEQFF
abundance: .; v_gene: TRBV18; j_gene: TRBJ2-7; d_gene: .; CDR3nt: TGTGCCAGCTCAGGGGGCGGGTACGAGCAGTACTTC; CDR3aa: CASSGGGYEQYF
abundance: .; v_gene: TRBV6-4; j_gene: TRBJ1-5; d_gene: .; CDR3nt: TGTGCCAGCAGCGGAACAGGGTGCGCAAATCAGCCCCAGCATTTT; CDR3aa: CASSGTGCANQPQHF
abundance: .; v_gene: TRBV30; j_gene: TRBJ1-4; d_gene: .; CDR3nt: TGTGCCTGGAGTGTGGGGGCAGGGACGGGAACTAATGAAAAACTGTTTTTT; CDR3aa: CAWSVGAGTGTNEKLFF
abundance: .; v_gene: TRBV7-2; j_gene: TRBJ2-7; d_gene: .; CDR3nt: TGTGCCAGCAGCTTTTCTTCAGTCCTCTCCTCATCCGAGCAGTACTTC; CDR3aa: CASSFSSVLSSSEQYF
abundance: once; v_gene: TRBV9; j_gene: TRBJ2-2; d_gene: TRBD2; CDR3nt: TGTGCCAGCAGCTCACTAGCGGGGGCCGGGGAGCTGTTTTTT; CDR3aa: CASSSLAGAGELFF
abundance: few; v_gene: TRBV5-1; j_gene: TRBJ2-3; d_gene: .; CDR3nt: TGCGCCAGCAGCTTTGGCCGGGCAGATACGCAGTATTTT; CDR3aa: CASSFGRADTQYF
abundance: .; v_gene: TRBV28; j_gene: TRBJ2-1; d_gene: TRBD2; CDR3nt: TGTGCCAGCACTGCTACTAGCGGGGGGGCGGGTGAGCAGTTCTTC; CDR3aa: CASTATSGGAGEQFF
abundance: .; v_gene: TRBV5-8; j_gene: TRBJ1-3; d_gene: .; CDR3nt: TGTGCCAGCAGCCCGGCGGGGACTGGAAACACCATATATTTT; CDR3aa: CASSPAGTGNTIYF
abundance: .; v_gene: TRBV18; j_gene: TRBJ2-5; d_gene: .; CDR3nt: TGTGCCAGCTCACGACTGTCAGGGTTGGAGACCCAGTACTTC; CDR3aa: CASSRLSGLETQYF
abundance: .; v_gene: TRBV2; j_gene: TRBJ1-2; d_gene: TRBD1; CDR3nt: TGTGCCAGCAGTGGACAGGGGTACTATGGCTACACCTTC; CDR3aa: CASSGQGYYGYTF